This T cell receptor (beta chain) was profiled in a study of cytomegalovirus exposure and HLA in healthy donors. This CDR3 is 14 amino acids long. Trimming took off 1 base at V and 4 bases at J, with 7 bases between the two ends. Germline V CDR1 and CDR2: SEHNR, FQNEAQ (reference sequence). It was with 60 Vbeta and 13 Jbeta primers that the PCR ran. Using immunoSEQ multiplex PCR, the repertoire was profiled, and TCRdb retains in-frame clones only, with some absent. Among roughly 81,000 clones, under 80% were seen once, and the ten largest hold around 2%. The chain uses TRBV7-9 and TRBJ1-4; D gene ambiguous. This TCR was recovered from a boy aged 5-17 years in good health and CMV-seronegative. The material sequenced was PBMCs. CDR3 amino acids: CASSLVIGNEKLFF. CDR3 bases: TGTGCCAGCAGCTTAGTGATCGGTAATGAAAAACTGTTTTTT.